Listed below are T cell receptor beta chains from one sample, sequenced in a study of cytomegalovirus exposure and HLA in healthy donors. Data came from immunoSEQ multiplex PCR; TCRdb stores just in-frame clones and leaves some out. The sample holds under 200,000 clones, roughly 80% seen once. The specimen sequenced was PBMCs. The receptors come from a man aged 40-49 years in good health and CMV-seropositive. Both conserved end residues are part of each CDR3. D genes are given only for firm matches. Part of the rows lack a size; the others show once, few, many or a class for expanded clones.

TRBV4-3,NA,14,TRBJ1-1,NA,TGCGCCAGCAGCCCGACACTCATGAACACTGAAGCTTTCTTT,CASSPTLMNTEAFF
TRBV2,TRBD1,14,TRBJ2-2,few,TGTGCCAGCAGCCACTTGGACAGGCCCGGGGAGCTGTTTTTT,CASSHLDRPGELFF
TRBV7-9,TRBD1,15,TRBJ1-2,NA,TGTGCCAGCAGCACCGGACGGGACAGGATCTATGGCTACACCTTC,CASSTGRDRIYGYTF
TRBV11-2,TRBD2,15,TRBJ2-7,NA,TGTGCCAGCAGCGATTCTAGCGGGGGGTACTACGAGCAGTACTTC,CASSDSSGGYYEQYF
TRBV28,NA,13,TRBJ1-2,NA,TGTGCCACCACAGTGGAGGGTAGCTATGGCTACACCTTC,CATTVEGSYGYTF
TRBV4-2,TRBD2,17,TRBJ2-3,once,TGTGCCAGCAGCCCCCTCGGGGGGGAGCGGGGATCAGATACGCAGTATTTT,CASSPLGGERGSDTQYF
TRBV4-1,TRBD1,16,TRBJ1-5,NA,TGCGCCAGCAGCCAAGATAGGACAGGTCAAAATCAGCCCCAGCATTTT,CASSQDRTGQNQPQHF
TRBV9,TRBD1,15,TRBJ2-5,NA,TGTGCCAGCAGCGCCCCTCACAGGGGACAAGAGACCCAGTACTTC,CASSAPHRGQETQYF
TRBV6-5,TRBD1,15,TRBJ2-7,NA,TGTGCCAGCAGTTACTTGGACAGGGGAGGCGACGAGCAGTACTTC,CASSYLDRGGDEQYF
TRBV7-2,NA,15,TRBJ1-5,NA,TGTGCCAGCAGCCTAGGGGGATGGGGAGATCAGCCCCAGCATTTT,CASSLGGWGDQPQHF
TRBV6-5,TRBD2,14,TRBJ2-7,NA,TGTGCCAGCACCCCCAGCGGGGGGTCCTACGAGCAGTACTTC,CASTPSGGSYEQYF